Listed below are T cell receptor beta chains from one sample, sequenced in a study of cytomegalovirus exposure and HLA in healthy donors. The table came from immunoSEQ multiplex PCR; TCRdb's copy has only in-frame clones and leaves some out. Here the sample spans approximately 90,000 clones, 85% being singletons. The source material was PBMCs. Receptors were obtained from a man aged 35 to 55 in good health and CMV-seropositive. Both conserved end residues are part of each CDR3. D genes are given only for firm matches. Clone size is shown for a subset of rows, as once, few, many or a class of expanded clone.

J | V | size | D | CDR3 | DNA
TRBJ2-5 | TRBV13 | . | TRBD2 | CASSPSGLAGREETQYF | TGTGCCAGCAGCCCTAGCGGTTTAGCGGGCAGGGAAGAGACCCAGTACTTC
TRBJ1-4 | TRBV11-2 | . | TRBD1 | CASSLDGRDRGLFF | TGTGCCAGCAGCTTAGATGGGAGAGACAGGGGACTGTTTTTT
TRBJ1-5 | TRBV28 | . | TRBD1 | CASSLADRVGNSNQPQHF | TGTGCCAGCAGTTTAGCGGACAGGGTGGGGAATAGCAATCAGCCCCAGCATTTT
TRBJ2-1 | TRBV6-1 | . | . | CASSEANFNEQFF | TGTGCCAGCAGTGAAGCGAACTTCAATGAGCAGTTCTTC
TRBJ2-1 | TRBV15 | . | TRBD2 | CATSRAGLAGGPSSFF | TGTGCCACCAGCAGAGCGGGACTAGCGGGGGGGCCCAGTTCCTTCTTC
TRBJ2-1 | TRBV7-6 | once | TRBD1 | CASSLVSGQGFNEQFF | TGTGCCAGCAGCTTAGTATCGGGACAGGGTTTCAATGAGCAGTTCTTC
TRBJ2-3 | TRBV2 | . | . | CATGTRTDTQYF | TGTGCCACCGGTACTAGGACAGATACGCAGTATTTT
TRBJ1-2 | TRBV15 | . | . | CATSRQGVGGYTF | TGTGCCACCAGCAGACAGGGTGTGGGAGGCTACACCTTC
TRBJ2-7 | TRBV11-2 | once | . | CASSLYGSEVDEQYF | TGTGCCAGCAGCTTATACGGGAGTGAGGTGGACGAGCAGTACTTC
TRBJ2-7 | TRBV19 | once | . | CARETRYEQYF | TGTGCCAGAGAGACTAGATACGAGCAGTACTTC
TRBJ1-1 | TRBV12-5 | once | TRBD1 | CASGPLGTDRGSFF | TGTGCTAGTGGTCCTCTAGGTACCGACAGGGGATCTTTCTTT